This T cell receptor (beta chain) was captured by sequencing in a study of neurological immune-mediated disorders. TCRdb processed the 5' RACE reads anew with MiXCR; each CDR3 protein has one entry. In the table there are approximately 31,000 distinct CDR3 sequences, about 13% of which are singletons. This clonotype appeared many times. This CDR3 has 16 residues. V was cut by 6 bases and J by 0 bases, with 12 bases left in between. As to time point: longitudinal time-point 2. Source material: PBMCs. V and J are TRBV12-3 or TRBV12-4 and TRBJ1-6; D not resolved. The TCR sequence derives from a woman between 40 and 55 years old in good health. CDR3 nucleotide sequence: TGTGCCAGCAGCCCCGCTGCCGGCTCCTATAATTCACCCCTCCACTTT. Translated: CASSPAAGSYNSPLHF.